These 4 T cell receptor beta chains were all obtained from the same sample, sequenced in a study of cytomegalovirus exposure and HLA in healthy donors. The PCR ran on 60 Vbeta and 13 Jbeta primers. Data came from immunoSEQ multiplex PCR; TCRdb stores just in-frame clones and leaves some out. The sample consists of over 100,000 clones, approximately 70% of them appearing once. Sample: PBMCs. All receptors derive from a woman aged 25 to 39 in good health and CMV-seronegative.

This chain uses TRBV7-8 with TRBJ1-4, with 7 bases that match TRBD1. Trimming took 5 bases from V and 4 from J; bases not matched to a gene: 7. Germline V gives CDR1 SGHVS, CDR2 FQNEAQ. This CDR3 contains 15 residues. The CDR3 nucleotides are TGTGCCAGCAGCCGTCGGACAGGCGGTAATGAAAAACTGTTTTTT. Amino acids: CASSRRTGGNEKLFF. The full variable domain, rest sourced from reference TRBV7-8 and TRBJ1-4, is GAGVSQSPRYKVAKRGQDVALRCDPISGHVSLFWYQQALGQGPEFLTYFQNEAQLDKSGLPSDRFFAERPEGSVSTLKIQRTQQEDSAVYLCASSRRTGGNEKLFFGSGTQLSVL.

A single count supports this clone. This chain connects TRBV6-5 to TRBJ1-1; no clear D gene. The CDR3 has 13 residues. Deletions cut 4 bases from V and 2 bases from J, with 8 bases between. Germline CDR1 reads MNHEY; CDR2 reads SVGAGI. The CDR3 DNA reads TGTGCCAGCAGTTTCGGGAGAAACACTGAAGCTTTCTTT. This sequence encodes CASSFGRNTEAFF.

The chain has TRBV30 and TRBJ1-1; no reliable D call. The germline CDR1 and CDR2 sequences are GTSNPN and SVGIG (reference sequence). This CDR3 is built from 14 residues. The V end was cut by 3 bases, the J end by 5 bases, with 16 bases between. This CDR3 reads CAWSALTGGTEAFF. In nucleotides, the CDR3 is TGTGCCTGGAGCGCCCTCACCGGCGGGACTGAAGCTTTCTTT.

The chain uses TRBV6-5 and TRBJ1-2, with no clear D. Germline V gene lookup returns CDR1 MNHEY and CDR2 SVGAGI. V lost 2 bases, J lost 3 bases, and 10 bases lay in between. The CDR3 runs 14 residues. In nucleotides, the CDR3 is TGTGCCAGCAGTTACGGGCAGGACTACTATGGCTACACCTTC. Protein sequence: CASSYGQDYYGYTF.